A single sample gave rise to the 18 T cell receptor beta chains below, sequenced in a study of T-cell reconstitution after alpha-beta-depleted transplantation in children. Molecular barcoding with unique molecular identifiers was used for the TCRbeta library. TCRdb re-called the PCR reads with MiXCR, one entry per CDR3 protein. The table shows hundreds of thousands of distinct CDR3 sequences, with around 16% occurring only once. This specimen was PBMCs from the stem cell graft donor, taken from the stem cell graft. The source is a human donor who donated a stem cell graft to a child with acute myeloid leukemia.

In this sample, this clonotype turned up a few times. The gene calls are TRBV11-2 and TRBJ2-7; 7 bases are a match to TRBD2. Germline V gene lookup returns CDR1 SGHAT and CDR2 FQNNGV. The length of the CDR3 is 13 residues. CDR3 protein: CASSLVVSGSLQV. The CDR3 nucleotides are TGTGCCAGCAGCTTAGTTGTTAGCGGGTCCCTGCAAGTC.

The chain has TRBV7-9 and TRBJ1-3, with D uncertain. Germline loops: CDR1 SEHNR, CDR2 FQNEAQ (reference sequence). Trimming pared 6 bases from V and 3 bases from J, leaving 9 bases between. The CDR3 spans 13 residues. This CDR3 is CASRIAIGNTIYF. The CDR3 DNA reads as TGTGCCAGCAGGATAGCAATTGGAAACACCATATATTTT.

The CDR3 DNA reads as TGTGCCAGCACAGGCCTTAGCAATCAGCCCCAGCATTTT. It specifies CASTGLSNQPQHF. The chain links TRBV2 to TRBJ1-5; no clear D. Deletions cut 7 bases from V and 0 bases from J, with 7 bases between. This CDR3 has 13 residues. Germline V CDR1 and CDR2: SNHLY, FYNNEI.

The table lists this clonotype with many counts. The V call is TRBV27, the J call TRBJ1-1; D is undetermined. This CDR3 comprises 12 residues. The ends were cut back, 7 bases at V and 1 base at J, with 7 bases in the middle. Germline V gene lookup returns CDR1 MNHEY and CDR2 SMNVEV (reference sequence). Here the CDR3 DNA reads TGTGCCAGCAAAACCGCGAACACTGAAGCTTTCTTT. This codes for CASKTANTEAFF.

About this clonotype: A much larger clonotype is one base distant, so this may be a read error. V is TRBV12-3 or TRBV12-4 and J is TRBJ2-7; D is tentatively TRBD1 or TRBD2 (5 bases each). This CDR3 comprises 13 residues. The V end lost 5 bases, the J end lost 5 bases, and 13 bases lay between the germline ends. This chain's CDR3 is CASSRDPGNEQYF. The CDR3 coding sequence is TGTGCCAGCAGTCGGGACCCGGGGAACGAGCAGTACTTC.

A few counts support this clonotype. The chain employs TRBV20-1 and TRBJ2-3; D is possibly TRBD1 or TRBD2 (6 bases each). CDR3 length: 14 residues. With 5 bases removed from V and 0 bases from J, the gap between germline ends came to 12 bases. Germline CDR1 is DFQATT and CDR2 is SNEGSKA (reference sequence). CDR3 amino acids: CSAWGASSTDTQYF. DNA of the CDR3: TGCAGTGCTTGGGGGGCCTCTAGCACAGATACGCAGTATTTT.

This clonotype was seen ten or more times. The chain is built from TRBV29-1 and TRBJ1-2, with a tentative D call TRBD1 (5 bases). Germline V lookup: CDR1 SQVTM, CDR2 ANQGSEA. The V end was cut by 4 bases, the J end by 8 bases, with 14 bases between. The CDR3 is made up of 12 amino acids. The CDR3 bases are TGCAGCGTTGGGTCCGGGAGGGGAGGCTACACCTTC. Translated: CSVGSGRGGYTF.

This clonotype turned up a few times. The CDR3: CASSRGRTSNQPQHF. CDR3 DNA: TGTGCCAGCAGCCGAGGACGGACCAGCAATCAGCCCCAGCATTTT. The rearrangement links TRBV7-2 to TRBJ1-5; D is unresolved. The CDR3 loop spans 15 amino acids. Trimming removed 5 bases at V and 1 base at J, with 12 bases between. CDR1 and CDR2 from the germline V gene are SGHTA and FQGNSA.

The chain combines TRBV5-1 with TRBJ2-5; unclear D gene. Per the germline V gene, CDR1 is SGHRS and CDR2 is YFSETQ. This CDR3 is 13 amino acids long. V gave up 0 bases and J gave up 4 bases, with 7 bases separating them. CDR3 protein: CASSLVRLETQYF. The CDR3 nucleotides are TGCGCCAGCAGCTTGGTAAGATTAGAGACCCAGTACTTC.

This clonotype was picked up many times. The chain combines TRBV29-1 with TRBJ2-7; no reliable D call. Germline V gene data show CDR1 as SQVTM and CDR2 as ANQGSEA. V was trimmed by 1 base and J by 4 bases, leaving 8 bases between them. The CDR3 loop spans 12 amino acids. The CDR3 loop reads CSVEALGYEQYF. CDR3 in DNA: TGCAGCGTTGAAGCCTTGGGGTACGAGCAGTACTTC.

This clonotype was detected a few times. J is TRBJ1-5 and V is TRBV20-1; no definite D call. Trimming pared 4 bases from V and 4 bases from J, leaving 8 bases between. Germline V CDR1 and CDR2: DFQATT, SNEGSKA (reference sequence). The CDR3 totals 12 residues. The CDR3 coding sequence is TGCAGTGCTAATTTGGCGAATCAGCCCCAGCATTTT. It specifies CSANLANQPQHF.

This clonotype was seen at least ten times. The chain carries TRBV20-1 and TRBJ2-7; TRBD1 is a possible D gene (5 bases). The length of the CDR3 is 11 residues. V lost 1 base, J lost 7 bases, and 8 bases lay in between. CDR1 is DFQATT, CDR2 SNEGSKA, per germline (reference sequence). In DNA form, the CDR3 reads TGCAGTGCTAGAGTCCAGGGTGAGCAGTACGTC. Its protein product is CSARVQGEQYV.

This clonotype was observed a handful of times. The gene calls are TRBV29-1 and TRBJ2-5; tentatively, D is TRBD1 (6 bases). This CDR3 is 14 amino acids long. CDR1 is SQVTM and CDR2 is ANQGSEA in the germline V gene. Trimming took off 5 bases at V and 0 bases at J, with 13 bases between the two ends. CDR3 protein: CSVRSGTHQETQYF. CDR3 bases: TGCAGCGTTAGGTCCGGGACACACCAAGAGACCCAGTACTTC. Complete variable domain (other parts from reference TRBV29-1 and TRBJ2-5): SAVISQKPSRDICQRGTSLTIQCQVDSQVTMMFWYRQQPGQSLTLIATANQGSEATYESGFVIDKFPISRPNLTFSTLTVSNMSPEDSSIYLCSVRSGTHQETQYFGPGTRLLVL.

This clonotype was detected a few times. V gene TRBV12-3 or TRBV12-4 combines with J gene TRBJ1-1; D is uncertain. CDR3 length equals 16 residues. With 6 bases removed from V and 1 base from J, the gap between germline ends came to 18 bases. CDR3 sequence: CASRGDKEGRNTEAFF. The CDR3 nucleotides are TGTGCCAGCAGGGGTGACAAGGAGGGAAGGAACACTGAAGCTTTCTTT.

The chain joins TRBV7-2 to TRBJ1-6; 10 nucleotides agree with TRBD1. J gave up 8 bases and V 5 bases, and 6 bases lay outside the gene matches. CDR1 SGHTA and CDR2 FQGNSA come from the germline V gene. CDR3 length: 15 amino acids. The CDR3, as DNA: TGTGCCAGCAGCCCGTGGACAGGGGGGGATTCACCCCTCCACTTT. Protein product: CASSPWTGGDSPLHF.

The chain joins TRBV7-9 to TRBJ2-2, with unresolved D. The CDR3 runs 16 residues. V dropped 5 bases and J dropped 4 bases, with 17 bases sitting between them. Germline CDR1 reads SEHNR; CDR2 reads FQNEAQ (reference sequence). CDR3 region: CASSTSSAPPTGELFF. In nucleotides, the CDR3 is TGTGCCAGCAGCACAAGCAGTGCCCCTCCCACCGGGGAGCTGTTTTTT.

This clonotype was seen a handful of times. The gene calls are TRBV20-1 and TRBJ1-1; 9 bases match TRBD1. This CDR3 is 14 amino acids long. Trimming cost V 6 bases and J 3 bases; bases outside gene matches: 8. The germline V gene has CDR1 DFQATT and CDR2 SNEGSKA (reference sequence). DNA for the CDR3: TGCAGTGCACAGACCGGGACAGGGTACACTGAAGCTTTCTTT. It is translated as CSAQTGTGYTEAFF.

This clonotype has just a few counts. J is TRBJ2-7 and V is TRBV18, with 10 bases identical to TRBD1. The CDR3 consists of 15 residues. The V gene end was trimmed by 0 bases and the J gene end by 3 bases; junction bases not matched to a gene: 2. Germline V gene lookup returns CDR1 KGHSH and CDR2 LQKENI. In DNA form, the CDR3 reads TGTGCCAGCTCACCACCGGGACAGGGGAGCTACGAGCAGTACTTC. Residues: CASSPPGQGSYEQYF. Full variable domain (missing parts from reference TRBV18 and TRBJ2-7): NAGVMQNPRHLVRRRGQEARLRCSPMKGHSHVYWYRQLPEEGLKFMVYLQKENIIDESGMPKERFSAEFPKEGPSILRIQQVVRGDSAAYFCASSPPGQGSYEQYFGPGTRLTVT.